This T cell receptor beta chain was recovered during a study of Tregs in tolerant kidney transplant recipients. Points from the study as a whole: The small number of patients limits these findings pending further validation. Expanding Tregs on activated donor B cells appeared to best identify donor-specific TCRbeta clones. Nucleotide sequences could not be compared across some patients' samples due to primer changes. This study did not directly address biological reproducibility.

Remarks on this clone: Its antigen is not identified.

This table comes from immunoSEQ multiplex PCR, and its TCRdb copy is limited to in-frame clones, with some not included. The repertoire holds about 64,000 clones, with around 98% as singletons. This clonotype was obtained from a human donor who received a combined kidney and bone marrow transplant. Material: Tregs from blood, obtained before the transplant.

The CDR3 DNA follows: TGCAGCGCTAGCAGCTCCTACAATGAGCAGTTCTTC. Amino acids: CSASSSYNEQFF. The chain carries TRBV29-1 and TRBJ2-1; tentative D call: TRBD2 (5 bases). The CDR3 runs 12 residues. The V and J ends lost 7 bases and 0 bases respectively, with 7 bases between them. Germline values: CDR1 SQVTM, CDR2 ANQGSEA.